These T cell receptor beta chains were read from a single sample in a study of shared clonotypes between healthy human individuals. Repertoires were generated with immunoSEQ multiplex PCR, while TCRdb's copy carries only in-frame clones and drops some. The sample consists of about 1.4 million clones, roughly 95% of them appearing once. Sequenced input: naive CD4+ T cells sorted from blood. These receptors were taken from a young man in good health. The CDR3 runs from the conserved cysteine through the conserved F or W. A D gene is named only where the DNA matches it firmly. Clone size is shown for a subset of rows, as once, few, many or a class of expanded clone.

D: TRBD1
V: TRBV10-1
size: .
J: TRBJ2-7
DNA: TGCGCCAGCAGTGAGTCGACTTGGAGGACAGGGGGCTTCGAGCAGTACTTC
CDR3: CASSESTWRTGGFEQYF

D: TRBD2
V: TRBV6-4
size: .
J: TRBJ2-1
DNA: TGTGCCAGCAGTGTCGGGGGGACTACTTACAATGAGCAGTTCTTC
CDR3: CASSVGGTTYNEQFF

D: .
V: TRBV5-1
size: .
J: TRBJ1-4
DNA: TGCGCCAGCAGCTTGGCATCAGGGGTGGCTGAAAAACTGTTTTTT
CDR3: CASSLASGVAEKLFF

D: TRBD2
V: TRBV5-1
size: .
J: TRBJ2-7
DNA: TGCGCCAGCGCACCAGGACTAACTAGCGCGAGCTCCTACGAGCAGTACTTC
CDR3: CASAPGLTSASSYEQYF

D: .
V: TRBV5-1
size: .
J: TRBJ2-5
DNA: TGCGCCAGCAGCTTGGGGACTCTAGAGACCCAGTACTTC
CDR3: CASSLGTLETQYF

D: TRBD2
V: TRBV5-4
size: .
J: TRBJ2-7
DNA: TGTGCCAGCAGCCAGACTAGCTTGCCCTACGAGCAGTACTTC
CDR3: CASSQTSLPYEQYF

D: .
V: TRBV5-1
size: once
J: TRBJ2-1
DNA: TGCGCCAGCAGCTTAAGCCGGACAGCAACTCGCTATAGGGAGCAGTTCTTC
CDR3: CASSLSRTATRYREQFF

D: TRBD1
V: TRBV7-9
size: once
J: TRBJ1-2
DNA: TGTGCCAGCGGGGACAGGGGGGGAAGCTATGGCTACACCTTC
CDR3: CASGDRGGSYGYTF

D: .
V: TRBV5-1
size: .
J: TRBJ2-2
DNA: TGCGCCAGCAGCTTCCTAGAAACCAGAAAGGAGCTGTTTTTT
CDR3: CASSFLETRKELFF

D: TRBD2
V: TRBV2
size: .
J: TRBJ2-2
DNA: TGTGCCAGCAGGTTGTGGGGACTAGGTGGGACCGGGGAGCTGTTTTTT
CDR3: CASRLWGLGGTGELFF

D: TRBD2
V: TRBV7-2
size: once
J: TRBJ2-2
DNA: TGTGCCAGCAGCTTAGATGGACTAGCGGTGAACACCGGGGAGCTGTTTTTT
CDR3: CASSLDGLAVNTGELFF

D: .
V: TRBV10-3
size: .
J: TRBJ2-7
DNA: TGTGCCACCCGGCTGGGTGGGGGCGAGCAGTACTTC
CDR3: CATRLGGGEQYF

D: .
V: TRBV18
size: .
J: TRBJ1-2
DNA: TGTGCCAGCTCACCATCGTCGAGTGGGGGGATTGACGGCTACACCTTC
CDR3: CASSPSSSGGIDGYTF

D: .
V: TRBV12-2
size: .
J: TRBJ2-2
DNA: TGTGCAAGTCGCTTAGTTCGGGCAGTCCTCGGCACCGGGGAGCTGTTTTTT
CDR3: CASRLVRAVLGTGELFF

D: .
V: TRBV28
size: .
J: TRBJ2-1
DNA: TGTGCCAGCAGTTTTCCCCTACTTTCACAGGGAAATGAGCAGTTCTTC
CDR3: CASSFPLLSQGNEQFF

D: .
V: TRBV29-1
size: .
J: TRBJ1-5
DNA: TGCAGCGCTACGACAGGCAATCAGCCCCAGCATTTT
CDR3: CSATTGNQPQHF

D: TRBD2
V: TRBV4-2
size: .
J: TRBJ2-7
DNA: TGTGCCAGCAGCCGCAGACTAGCGGGAGGGCCCTCCTACGAGCAGTACTTC
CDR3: CASSRRLAGGPSYEQYF

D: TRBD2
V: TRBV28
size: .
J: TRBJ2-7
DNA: TGTGCCAGCAGTTTTTGGGGGAGGGGTGTGACTACCTACGAGCAGTACTTC
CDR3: CASSFWGRGVTTYEQYF

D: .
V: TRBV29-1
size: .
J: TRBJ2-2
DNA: TGCAGCGTTGTAGCGGAACCGAACACCGGGGAGCTGTTTTTT
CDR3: CSVVAEPNTGELFF

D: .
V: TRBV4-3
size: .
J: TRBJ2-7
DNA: TGCGCCAGCAGCCTTTTTAGGGGCTCCTACGAGCAGTACTTC
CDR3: CASSLFRGSYEQYF

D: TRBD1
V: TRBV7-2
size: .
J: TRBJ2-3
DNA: TGTGCCAGCAGCTTAGGGGGGACAGGAGGAGATACGCAGTATTTT
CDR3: CASSLGGTGGDTQYF

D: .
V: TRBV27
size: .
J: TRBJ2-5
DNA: TGTGCCAGCAGTTTCGTCGGCAACAAAGAGACCCAGTACTTC
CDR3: CASSFVGNKETQYF

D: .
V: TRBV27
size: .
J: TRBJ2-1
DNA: TGTGCCAGCACCCCATGGGTGGGCGCTAGCCCTAACAATGAGCAGTTCTTC
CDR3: CASTPWVGASPNNEQFF

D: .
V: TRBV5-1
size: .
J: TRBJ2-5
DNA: TGCGCCAGCAGCCTAACCGGAATACAAGAGACCCAGTACTTC
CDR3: CASSLTGIQETQYF

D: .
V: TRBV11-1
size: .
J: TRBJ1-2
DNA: TGTGCCAGCAGCTTAGTGGGGGTGTCCTATGGCTACACCTTC
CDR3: CASSLVGVSYGYTF

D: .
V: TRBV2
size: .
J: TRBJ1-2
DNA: TGTGCCAGCTACAGTGGAGGGTGGGGGAACTATGGCTACACCTTC
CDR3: CASYSGGWGNYGYTF

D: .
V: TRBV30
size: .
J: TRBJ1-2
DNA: TGTGCCTGGACGTACGGCCTTTCGGGAGGCTACACCTTC
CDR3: CAWTYGLSGGYTF

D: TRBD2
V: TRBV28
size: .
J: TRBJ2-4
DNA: TGTGCCAGCAGTCCGTTAAGGCTAGCGGGATCGGGAGCCAAAAACATTCAGTACTTC
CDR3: CASSPLRLAGSGAKNIQYF

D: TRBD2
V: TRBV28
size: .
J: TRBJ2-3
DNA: TGTGCCACTCGGGGACTAGTGATAGATACGCAGTATTTT
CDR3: CATRGLVIDTQYF

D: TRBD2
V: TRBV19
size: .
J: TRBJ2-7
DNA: TGTGCCAGTAGCTCTAGCGGGCGACTCTCCTACGAGCAGTACTTC
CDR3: CASSSSGRLSYEQYF

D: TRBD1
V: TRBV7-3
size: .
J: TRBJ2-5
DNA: TGTGCCAGCAGCAAGGGACAGGGAGAGACCCAGTACTTC
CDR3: CASSKGQGETQYF